The 29 T cell receptor beta chains below were found in one sample sequenced in a study of blood T cell repertoires in COVID-19. The method was immunoSEQ multiplex PCR; TCRdb's version includes in-frame clones alone and lacks a portion of them. The sample lists 200,000 to 300,000 clones; 75% to 85% were seen once. Material: peripheral blood. The receptors here all came from a human donor in a cohort sampled during active COVID-19.

This chain links TRBV5-4 with TRBJ2-1, with TRBD2 identical over 14 bases. The ends lost 5 bases at V and 3 bases at J; junction bases unmatched: 7. This CDR3 spans 17 amino acids. The V gene's germline CDR1 is SGHNT and CDR2 YYREEE (reference sequence). The CDR3 sequence is CASSRGLAGGGYNEQFF. In nucleotides, the CDR3 is TGTGCCAGCAGTCGCGGACTAGCGGGAGGTGGCTACAATGAGCAGTTCTTC.

This chain joins TRBV18 and TRBJ1-2, with D possibly being TRBD1 (5 bases). Trimming took 6 bases from V and 7 from J, leaving 24 bases between them. From germline, CDR1 is KGHSH and CDR2 LQKENI. The CDR3 is made up of 16 amino acids. CDR3 nucleotides: TGTGCCAGCTCGCGAGAGACTCAGGGATGGAGTACTGGCTACACCTTC. It translates to CASSRETQGWSTGYTF.

This rearrangement joins TRBV7-2 to TRBJ1-5, with D unclear. The ends were cut back, 5 bases at V and 6 bases at J, with 14 bases in the middle. From germline, CDR1 is SGHTA and CDR2 FQGNSA. The CDR3 length is 14 residues. CDR3 region: CASSPPPTGQPQHF. CDR3 DNA: TGTGCCAGCAGCCCCCCCCCTACCGGTCAGCCCCAGCATTTT.

J is TRBJ2-2 and V is TRBV28; 9 bases are a match to TRBD1. With 6 bases clipped from V and 6 bases from J, the junction kept 5 bases outside the gene matches. Germline CDR1 reads MDHEN; CDR2 reads SYDVKM. CDR3 length: 14 residues. The CDR3 DNA reads as TGTGCCAGCAGAGGACAGGGGTGGGCCGGGGAGCTGTTTTTT. Translated: CASRGQGWAGELFF.

This clone was seen only a few times. V and J are TRBV19 and TRBJ2-7; 8 nucleotides agree with TRBD1. The ends lost 1 base at V and 3 bases at J; junction bases unmatched: 2. Germline CDR1 LNHDA, CDR2 SQIVND (reference sequence). The CDR3 length is 14 residues. The CDR3 spells CASSIVDRGYEQYF. The CDR3 bases are TGTGCCAGTAGTATAGTCGACAGGGGCTACGAGCAGTACTTC.

The V gene is TRBV7-6, the J gene TRBJ2-6; possible D gene TRBD2, 5 bases. The CDR3 runs 15 residues. Germline values: CDR1 SGHVS, CDR2 FNYEAQ. V gave up 6 bases and J gave up 1 base, with 10 bases separating them. The CDR3 sequence: CASSLEGSGANVLTF. The CDR3 bases are TGTGCCAGCAGTCTAGAGGGTTCTGGGGCCAACGTCCTGACTTTC.

The rearrangement uses TRBV7-2 and TRBJ2-7; 7 bases align to TRBD1. V lost 5 bases, J lost 2 bases, and 6 bases stayed unmatched. The CDR3 length is 14 residues. Germline CDR1 and CDR2: SGHTA and FQGNSA. DNA for the CDR3: TGTGCCAGCAGCCGGGGACAGAGCCCCTACGAGCAGTACTTC. This translates into CASSRGQSPYEQYF.

This clone was counted between two and nine times. The chain recombines TRBV27 with TRBJ2-2; a possible D gene is TRBD2 (6 bases). Germline V CDR1 and CDR2: MNHEY, SMNVEV (reference sequence). The CDR3 covers 15 residues. Trimming pared 6 bases from V and 0 bases from J, leaving 11 bases between. The CDR3 protein is CASRVGTANTGELFF. The CDR3 coding sequence is TGTGCCAGCAGGGTAGGGACTGCGAACACCGGGGAGCTGTTTTTT.

This chain uses TRBV4-1 with TRBJ2-1, with 10 bases fitting TRBD2. V lost 3 bases, J lost 7 bases, and 12 bases stayed unmatched. Germline V gives CDR1 MGHRA, CDR2 YSYEKL. The CDR3 extends over 17 amino acids. CDR3 coding DNA: TGCGCCAGCAGCCACGCTAGCGGGGGTTCAAAGTGGAATGAGCAGTTCTTC. Residues: CASSHASGGSKWNEQFF.

The rearrangement links TRBV13 to TRBJ1-1; TRBD1 agrees at 7 bases. The germline CDR1 and CDR2 sequences are PRHDT and FYEKMQ (reference sequence). The CDR3 loop spans 17 amino acids. V dropped 5 bases and J dropped 1; count of bases not matched to a gene: 13. CDR3 region: CASSPGTAGAGNTEAFF. The CDR3 region has the DNA TGTGCCAGCAGCCCCGGGACAGCCGGGGCAGGGAACACTGAAGCTTTCTTT.

The chain couples TRBV27 to TRBJ2-5; tentatively, D is TRBD1 (6 bases). The V gene's germline CDR1 is MNHEY and CDR2 SMNVEV (reference sequence). The CDR3 contains 13 residues. V lost 2 bases and J lost 5, with 9 bases in between. CDR3 residues: CASSLNRAETQYF. The CDR3 DNA reads TGTGCCAGCAGTTTAAACAGGGCGGAGACCCAGTACTTC.

The chain joins TRBV11-2 to TRBJ2-7; D call uncertain. CDR3 length: 14 amino acids. Germline V gives CDR1 SGHAT, CDR2 FQNNGV. The ends were cut back, 5 bases at V and 2 bases at J, with 13 bases in the middle. The CDR3 loop is CASSAVGGAYEQYF. For the CDR3, the DNA is TGTGCCAGCAGCGCTGTTGGCGGTGCCTACGAGCAGTACTTC.

V gene TRBV2 combines with J gene TRBJ2-5; possibly TRBD2 for D (6 bases). The CDR3 contains 15 residues. CDR1 SNHLY and CDR2 FYNNEI come from the germline V gene. V was pared by 1 base and J by 4 bases, with 13 bases between. Here the CDR3 DNA reads TGTGCCAGCAGTGAAGACGCGGCGGGGCTAGAGACCCAGTACTTC. Protein sequence: CASSEDAAGLETQYF.

The chain employs TRBV27 and TRBJ2-7; 8 nucleotides align to TRBD2. With V trimmed by 3 bases and J by 6 bases, 7 bases remained unmatched. CDR1 MNHEY and CDR2 SMNVEV come from the germline V gene (reference sequence). The length of the CDR3 is 14 residues. The CDR3 reads CASSFFSGTGEQYF. For the CDR3, the DNA is TGTGCCAGCAGTTTTTTTAGCGGGACCGGCGAGCAGTACTTC.

This clone was recorded only once. The genes are TRBV6-5 and TRBJ2-1; D gene unclear. V lost 6 bases, J lost 3 bases, and 6 bases lay in between. Germline V gives CDR1 MNHEY, CDR2 SVGAGI. CDR3 length equals 12 residues. CDR3 sequence (DNA): TGTGCCAGCAGCCTAATCTACAATGAGCAGTTCTTC. Amino acids: CASSLIYNEQFF.

This clone was seen more than once but under ten times. This chain connects TRBV20-1 to TRBJ1-1; no reliable D call. CDR1 is DFQATT and CDR2 is SNEGSKA in the germline V gene (reference sequence). CDR3 length: 10 residues. Trimming took off 6 bases at V and 11 bases at J, with 13 bases between the two ends. The CDR3 sequence is CSATRGMAFF. The CDR3 region has the DNA TGCAGTGCCACCCGGGGAATGGCTTTCTTT.

This clone has just a few counts. The genes are TRBV29-1 and TRBJ1-3; no clear D gene. CDR3 length equals 14 residues. Trimming cost V 2 bases and J 0 bases, with 8 bases left between them. The germline V gene has CDR1 SQVTM and CDR2 ANQGSEA. The CDR3: CSVEPGNSGNTIYF. Written as DNA, the CDR3 is TGCAGCGTTGAACCCGGGAACTCTGGAAACACCATATATTTT.

This clone occurred a few times. The V and J genes are TRBV5-5 and TRBJ1-3, with D unclear. This CDR3 contains 14 residues. Deletions cut 5 bases from V and 0 bases from J, with 9 bases between. CDR1 is SGHKS, CDR2 YYEKEE, per germline (reference sequence). The CDR3 nucleotides read TGTGCCAGCAGTGGACTAAGCTCTGGAAACACCATATATTTT. Translated: CASSGLSSGNTIYF.

This clone occurred once. The rearrangement joins TRBV30 to TRBJ1-1; 10 nucleotides align to TRBD1. The V segment lost 5 bases and the J segment 3 bases; nucleotides outside the gene matches: 3. The length of the CDR3 is 13 residues. Germline CDR1 is GTSNPN and CDR2 is SVGIG (reference sequence). The CDR3 is CAWGGTGDTEAFF. The CDR3 region has the DNA TGTGCCTGGGGCGGGACAGGGGACACTGAAGCTTTCTTT.

This chain connects TRBV9 to TRBJ2-7; D unresolved. The ends were cut back, 0 bases at V and 6 bases at J, with 10 bases in the middle. The CDR3 covers 13 residues. CDR1 and CDR2 from the germline V gene are SGDLS and YYNGEE. The CDR3 DNA is TGTGCCAGCAGCGTAGATCTCGGGTCCGAGCAGTACTTC. Amino acid sequence: CASSVDLGSEQYF.

This rearrangement joins TRBV3-1 (or the pseudogene TRBV3-2) to TRBJ1-4; D unclear. V was cut by 3 bases and J by 2 bases, with 7 bases left in between. Germline V gene sequence: CDR1 LGHDT, CDR2 YNNKEL (reference sequence). This CDR3 has 14 amino acids. This CDR3 reads CASSQAGTNEKLFF. The DNA for the CDR3 is TGTGCCAGCAGCCAGGCAGGTACTAATGAAAAACTGTTTTTT.

The chain combines TRBV29-1 with TRBJ2-7; 9 bases match TRBD1. CDR3 length equals 16 residues. Germline values: CDR1 SQVTM, CDR2 ANQGSEA. V trimming: 1 base; J trimming: 3 bases; junction bases outside the gene matches: 10. CDR3 amino acids: CSVEGLGTGYGYEQYF. DNA of the CDR3: TGCAGCGTTGAAGGCCTCGGGACAGGGTACGGCTACGAGCAGTACTTC.

V is TRBV30 and J is TRBJ1-5; possible D gene TRBD1, 6 bases. This CDR3 region has 14 residues. Germline loops: CDR1 GTSNPN, CDR2 SVGIG (reference sequence). The germline V and J ends were trimmed by 1 base and 6 bases, with 13 bases remaining between them. CDR3 nucleotides: TGTGCCTGGAGTGAAGGGGGGGGGAGTCAGCCCCAGCATTTT. Protein product: CAWSEGGGSQPQHF. Based on the CDR3 plus reference TRBV30 and TRBJ1-5, the full variable domain is SQTIHQWPATLVQPVGSPLSLECTVEGTSNPNLYWYRQAAGRGLQLLFYSVGIGQISSEVPQNLSASRPQDRQFILSSKKLLLSDSGFYLCAWSEGGGSQPQHFGDGTRLSIL.

This chain links TRBV11-3 with TRBJ2-1, with D possibly TRBD1 on 6 matching bases. Deletions cut 3 bases from V and 7 bases from J, with 16 bases between. Germline CDR1 reads SGHNT; CDR2 reads YENEEA. CDR3 length: 15 residues. The CDR3 coding sequence is TGTGCCAGCAGCTTTGGTAGGGGGTCAGAAAATGAGCAGTTCTTC. It encodes CASSFGRGSENEQFF.

This clone was detected only once. V usage is TRBV19 and J usage is TRBJ1-3; D not resolved. In germline, CDR1 is LNHDA, CDR2 SQIVND (reference sequence). V lost 3 bases and J 0 bases, leaving 15 bases between the germline ends. There are 17 residues in the CDR3. In DNA form, the CDR3 reads TGTGCCAGTAGTATTATCCAACAGACACTCTCTGGAAACACCATATATTTT. Protein: CASSIIQQTLSGNTIYF.

The chain has TRBV12-3 or TRBV12-4 and TRBJ1-1; unclear D gene. V shed 7 bases and J shed 1 base, with 10 bases lying between them. The CDR3 contains 13 residues. CDR3 nucleotides: TGTGCCAGCATTGCCCAGGAGAACACTGAAGCTTTCTTT. As protein: CASIAQENTEAFF.

The chain uses TRBV10-3 and TRBJ1-5, with D tentatively TRBD1 (6 bases). From germline, CDR1 is ENHRY and CDR2 SYGVKD. V was cut by 6 bases and J by 1 base, with 10 bases left in between. This CDR3 has 14 amino acids. The CDR3 here is CAISNGQSNQPQHF. CDR3 DNA: TGTGCCATCAGCAACGGACAGAGCAATCAGCCCCAGCATTTT.

The V call is TRBV7-2, the J call TRBJ2-7, with 14 bases matching TRBD2. The germline CDR1 and CDR2 sequences are SGHTA and FQGNSA. The V and J ends lost 0 bases and 3 bases, in that order; junction bases with no gene match: 13. The CDR3 spans 20 residues. CDR3 sequence (DNA): TGTGCCAGCAGCTTAGCCCACTTTACCGGGACTAGCGGGAGAATCTACGAGCAGTACTTC. The encoded protein is CASSLAHFTGTSGRIYEQYF.

The chain couples TRBV3-1 (or the pseudogene TRBV3-2) to TRBJ2-5; the D gene is possibly TRBD1 (6 bases). This CDR3 has 12 amino acids. Trimming cost V 6 bases and J 7 bases, with 12 bases left between them. Germline V CDR1 and CDR2: LGHDT, YNNKEL (reference sequence). The CDR3, as DNA: TGTGCCAGCAGTAAGGACAGTGCGACCCAGTACTTC. This codes for CASSKDSATQYF.